The rows below give T cell receptor beta chains drawn from one sample of a study of cytomegalovirus exposure and HLA in healthy donors. Sequencing was performed with immunoSEQ multiplex PCR; in TCRdb, only in-frame clones are kept and a portion is missing. Of roughly 160,000 clones detected, roughly four fifths appear once; the ten largest clones hold around 9.1%. What was sequenced was PBMCs. The receptors derive from a male donor in good health and CMV-seropositive. CDR3s leave out the opening cysteine and the closing phenylalanine or tryptophan.

v_gene: TRBV7-2; j_gene: TRBJ2-1; CDR3aa: ASSLEGQGYNEQF
v_gene: TRBV28; j_gene: TRBJ1-5; CDR3aa: ASGLTSGGAQPQH
v_gene: TRBV13; j_gene: NA; CDR3aa: ASSKRGGYEQY
v_gene: TRBV10-3; j_gene: TRBJ2-7; CDR3aa: AISESMGTGGEQY
v_gene: TRBV9; j_gene: TRBJ2-7; CDR3aa: ASSVAGGTYEQY
v_gene: TRBV6-1; j_gene: TRBJ2-7; CDR3aa: ASSQDRNFFYEQY
v_gene: TRBV5-1; j_gene: TRBJ1-3; CDR3aa: ASSLGLGNTIY
v_gene: TRBV7-2; j_gene: TRBJ2-1; CDR3aa: ASRRTPDFTYNEQF
v_gene: TRBV5-1; j_gene: TRBJ2-7; CDR3aa: ASSHPQGTLSYEQY
v_gene: TRBV7-9; j_gene: TRBJ1-1; CDR3aa: ASSAIQGGEAF
v_gene: TRBV6-1; j_gene: TRBJ1-3; CDR3aa: ASRGSAGNTIY
v_gene: TRBV6-6; j_gene: TRBJ1-2; CDR3aa: ASSYLEPSPQGGYT
v_gene: TRBV6-1; j_gene: TRBJ1-4; CDR3aa: ASIGAANEKLF
v_gene: TRBV5-5; j_gene: TRBJ1-1; CDR3aa: ASSLASPNTEAF
v_gene: TRBV9; j_gene: TRBJ2-1; CDR3aa: ASSRTGSVNEQF
v_gene: TRBV19; j_gene: TRBJ1-5; CDR3aa: ASSIDRDWNQPQH
v_gene: TRBV27; j_gene: TRBJ2-1; CDR3aa: ASSPSGGSSYNEQF
v_gene: TRBV18; j_gene: TRBJ1-5; CDR3aa: ASSPKNRASNQPQH
v_gene: TRBV5-8; j_gene: TRBJ2-3; CDR3aa: ASSLVSADPADTQY
v_gene: TRBV25-1; j_gene: TRBJ2-5; CDR3aa: ASSHLAGGGETQY
v_gene: TRBV14; j_gene: TRBJ1-2; CDR3aa: ASSQERDRTFGGYT
v_gene: TRBV19; j_gene: TRBJ2-2; CDR3aa: ASSRKLLNTGELF
v_gene: TRBV27; j_gene: TRBJ2-1; CDR3aa: ASSFPGLAGGSGNEQF
v_gene: TRBV4-1; j_gene: TRBJ2-3; CDR3aa: ASSQEGVAGGRNTQY
v_gene: TRBV27; j_gene: TRBJ2-3; CDR3aa: ASTLAGADTQY
v_gene: TRBV14; j_gene: TRBJ2-1; CDR3aa: ASSLDRNSYNEQF
v_gene: TRBV27; j_gene: TRBJ2-5; CDR3aa: ASTSQGRVQETQY
v_gene: TRBV25-1; j_gene: TRBJ2-7; CDR3aa: ASSGLAGVSEQY
v_gene: TRBV19; j_gene: TRBJ2-7; CDR3aa: ASSIDPGTGGCEQY
v_gene: TRBV10-2; j_gene: TRBJ2-7; CDR3aa: ASRMTGQSYEQY
v_gene: TRBV5-6; j_gene: NA; CDR3aa: ASSLMGLAVPYEQY
v_gene: TRBV7-2; j_gene: TRBJ1-3; CDR3aa: ASSPGFAGNTIY
v_gene: TRBV27; j_gene: TRBJ2-1; CDR3aa: FPLRVNMVQF
v_gene: TRBV7-9; j_gene: TRBJ1-3; CDR3aa: ASSQGTRSSGNTIY
v_gene: TRBV7-2; j_gene: TRBJ2-7; CDR3aa: ASSLDTGRQY
v_gene: TRBV30; j_gene: TRBJ1-3; CDR3aa: AWSRETGAGNTIY
v_gene: TRBV19; j_gene: TRBJ1-1; CDR3aa: ASSQGANTEAF
v_gene: TRBV5-1; j_gene: TRBJ2-2; CDR3aa: ASSLGQTGELF
v_gene: TRBV10-1; j_gene: TRBJ2-3; CDR3aa: ASSGVSGRQSVNTQY
v_gene: TRBV6-5; j_gene: TRBJ1-5; CDR3aa: ASTQGRNQPQH
v_gene: TRBV4-3; j_gene: TRBJ2-4; CDR3aa: ASSQGQGLAKNSQY
v_gene: TRBV18; j_gene: TRBJ1-5; CDR3aa: ASSPNAQGYQPQH
v_gene: TRBV19; j_gene: TRBJ2-1; CDR3aa: ASSILAGGTGEQF
v_gene: TRBV5-1; j_gene: TRBJ1-1; CDR3aa: ASSSGLSGTEAF
v_gene: TRBV5-6; j_gene: TRBJ1-2; CDR3aa: ASGLVGMVNYGYT
v_gene: TRBV9; j_gene: TRBJ2-3; CDR3aa: ASSKVRGNFDTQY
v_gene: TRBV28; j_gene: TRBJ2-6; CDR3aa: ASSLWAGGANGLT
v_gene: TRBV9; j_gene: TRBJ2-5; CDR3aa: ASSVALQGGETQY
v_gene: TRBV7-7; j_gene: TRBJ2-1; CDR3aa: ASSLSSGRFNEQF
v_gene: TRBV30; j_gene: TRBJ2-2; CDR3aa: AWSVRTSGGAGELF
v_gene: TRBV13; j_gene: TRBJ2-1; CDR3aa: ASSSRTGGNEQF
v_gene: TRBV27; j_gene: TRBJ2-7; CDR3aa: ASSLSGGRGASYEQY
v_gene: TRBV7-9; j_gene: TRBJ1-1; CDR3aa: ASSLGPGPMNTEAF
v_gene: TRBV5-4; j_gene: TRBJ2-1; CDR3aa: ASSLAGGNEQF
v_gene: TRBV25-1; j_gene: TRBJ2-5; CDR3aa: ASSVGQGKETQY
v_gene: TRBV27; j_gene: TRBJ2-3; CDR3aa: ASYPAEGSTDTQY
v_gene: TRBV9; j_gene: NA; CDR3aa: ASSVDAGAHYEQY
v_gene: TRBV4-3; j_gene: TRBJ2-2; CDR3aa: ASSQGTSGTTAGELF
v_gene: TRBV9; j_gene: TRBJ2-7; CDR3aa: ASSVVADPSGYEQY